This is a list of T cell receptor beta chains from one sample in a study of T cell responses to AZD1222 COVID-19 vaccine. Sequencing used immunoSEQ multiplex PCR; TCRdb keeps in-frame clones, though not all of them. The sample carries approximately 77,000 clones, roughly 88% recorded once. The input for sequencing was peripheral blood, taken 28 days after the second AZD1222 dose. These receptors all stem from an adult who received the AZD1222 COVID-19 vaccine. Each CDR3 is given with its conserved first and last residue. The D gene is left open where the match is weak. Clone sizes are given selectively: once, few, many, or a class where the clone is expanded.

>.|TRBV9|TRBD1|19|TRBJ1-2
CASSLLSGTGGLGVYGYTF
TGTGCCAGCAGCCTACTCTCCGGGACAGGGGGCCTTGGGGTTTATGGCTACACCTTC
>.|TRBV3-1/TRBV3-2|.|14|TRBJ1-1
CASSLSVVDTEAFF
TGTGCCAGCAGCCTTAGTGTTGTGGACACTGAAGCTTTCTTT
>once|TRBV27|.|12|TRBJ1-2
CASDRFYDGYTF
TGTGCCAGCGACAGGTTTTACGATGGCTACACCTTC
>.|TRBV27|TRBD1|13|TRBJ2-2
CASSRQGAGELFF
TGTGCCAGCAGTCGACAGGGGGCCGGGGAGCTGTTTTTT
>.|TRBV6-5|.|15|TRBJ1-2
CASRVPGGVIYGYTF
TGTGCCAGCAGGGTTCCTGGGGGAGTTATCTATGGCTACACCTTC
>.|TRBV10-3|TRBD1|16|TRBJ2-2
CAISPTGGMNTGELFF
TGTGCCATCAGTCCGACAGGGGGCATGAACACCGGGGAGCTGTTTTTT
>.|TRBV19|.|15|TRBJ2-7
CASTLGDRGSYEQYF
TGTGCCAGTACCTTAGGGGATCGCGGTTCCTACGAGCAGTACTTC
>.|TRBV6-6|.|14|TRBJ2-1
CASSYRVGYNEQFF
TGTGCCAGCAGTTACAGGGTGGGCTACAATGAGCAGTTCTTC
>.|TRBV19|.|14|TRBJ2-1
CASSIPPGRDEQFF
TGTGCCAGTAGTATCCCCCCGGGGAGAGATGAGCAGTTCTTC
>.|TRBV9|.|14|TRBJ2-3
CASSVESRPDTQYF
TGTGCCAGCAGCGTAGAGTCGCGTCCAGATACGCAGTATTTT
>.|TRBV20-1|.|13|TRBJ1-6
CSASPPTNSPLHF
TGCAGTGCAAGTCCTCCGACTAATTCACCCCTCCACTTT
>.|TRBV28|.|18|TRBJ1-6
CASTQQGTPSSYNSPLHF
TGTGCCAGCACCCAACAAGGGACACCAAGCTCCTATAATTCACCCCTCCACTTT
>.|TRBV28|TRBD1|15|TRBJ2-7
CASTWGQGGTYEQYF
TGTGCCAGCACCTGGGGACAGGGGGGAACCTACGAGCAGTACTTC
>.|TRBV11-2|.|16|TRBJ2-5
CASSPRLGEFQETQYF
TGTGCCAGCAGCCCTCGACTGGGGGAATTTCAAGAGACCCAGTACTTC
>.|TRBV10-1|.|13|TRBJ1-3
CASSEGGGNTIYF
TGCGCCAGCAGTGAGGGCGGTGGAAACACCATATATTTT
>.|TRBV6-2/TRBV6-3|.|14|TRBJ1-1
CASSWDSVYPEAFF
TGTGCCAGCAGTTGGGACTCAGTTTATCCCGAAGCTTTCTTT
>once|TRBV20-1|TRBD1|14|TRBJ1-1
CSASLAGGNTEAFF
TGCAGTGCTAGTCTAGCAGGGGGGAACACTGAAGCTTTCTTT
>.|TRBV5-1|.|13|TRBJ1-2
CASSQDRSYGYTF
TGCGCCAGCAGCCAAGACAGGTCCTATGGCTACACCTTC
>once|TRBV29-1|TRBD2|14|TRBJ2-5
CSVDKASGGETQYF
TGCAGCGTTGATAAGGCTAGCGGGGGAGAGACCCAGTACTTC
>.|TRBV19|.|16|TRBJ2-5
CASSPLAEGNEETQYF
TGTGCCAGTAGTCCCCTTGCTGAGGGGAATGAAGAGACCCAGTACTTC
>.|TRBV6-2/TRBV6-3|.|15|TRBJ2-7
CASTPDTGGIYEQYF
TGTGCCAGCACCCCGGACACAGGTGGGATATACGAGCAGTACTTC
>.|TRBV12-5|.|11|TRBJ1-3
CASGHGNTIYF
TGTGCTAGTGGCCATGGAAACACCATATATTTT
>.|TRBV9|TRBD2|14|TRBJ2-7
CASSVGGLEYEQYF
TGTGCCAGCAGCGTAGGGGGACTAGAGTACGAGCAGTACTTC
>.|TRBV6-2/TRBV6-3|TRBD2|18|TRBJ2-7
CASSYSGLAGSFPYEQYF
TGTGCCAGCAGTTACTCGGGACTAGCGGGAAGCTTCCCCTACGAGCAGTACTTC
>.|TRBV30|.|13|TRBJ2-7
CAWSLDAVYEQYF
TGTGCCTGGAGTCTTGATGCAGTCTATGAGCAGTACTTC
>.|TRBV7-9|TRBD2|12|TRBJ2-7
CASRGDAYEQYF
TGTGCCAGCCGGGGGGATGCCTACGAGCAGTACTTC
>.|TRBV19|.|13|TRBJ1-6
CASRGTDNSPLHF
TGTGCCAGTAGGGGAACAGATAATTCACCCCTCCACTTT
>once|TRBV9|.|14|TRBJ2-5
CASSVGTSKETQYF
TGTGCCAGCAGCGTAGGGACCAGCAAAGAGACCCAGTACTTC
>.|TRBV6-5|.|11|TRBJ1-1
CASSYPLSAFF
TGTGCCAGCAGTTACCCCTTGAGCGCTTTCTTT
>.|TRBV6-5|TRBD2|15|TRBJ2-1
CASSYSLAGEDEQFF
TGTGCCAGCAGTTACTCGCTAGCGGGAGAGGATGAGCAGTTCTTC
>.|TRBV7-9|TRBD2|14|TRBJ2-1
CASSLSAGGNEQFF
TGTGCCAGCAGCTTATCTGCGGGAGGGAATGAGCAGTTCTTC